A single sample is the source of the 20 T cell receptor beta chains below, sequenced in a study of radiotherapy plus CTLA-4 blockade in lung cancer (dated by TCRdb to the late 2010s). Libraries were constructed by the immunoSEQ multiplex PCR assay. TCRdb limited this immuneACCESS table to in-frame rearrangements with V and J called. A share of clones is missing; checked studies link under half to unresolved V genes, and the rest is unexplained. The sample yields tens of thousands of clones; around 87% were counted once. The ten largest account for over 15% of the sample. The specimen comprised peripheral blood, sampled from a patient treated with radiotherapy plus ipilimumab. These receptor sequences come from a human donor with non-small cell lung cancer that progressed on radiotherapy plus ipilimumab.

This rearrangement joins TRBV5-5 to TRBJ1-6; D remains ambiguous. The V and J ends lost 4 bases and 2 bases respectively, with 13 bases between them. Germline V CDR1 and CDR2: SGHKS, YYEKEE (reference sequence). The CDR3 totals 16 residues. This CDR3 is CASSQDLVPYNSPLHF. CDR3 in DNA: TGTGCCAGCAGCCAGGACTTAGTTCCCTATAATTCACCCCTCCACTTT.

V is TRBV7-2 and J is TRBJ1-3; weak D call: TRBD1 (5 bases). The V end lost 1 base, the J end lost 4 bases, and 11 bases lay between the germline ends. CDR3 size: 15 residues. Germline V CDR1 and CDR2: SGHTA, FQGNSA. CDR3 nucleotides: TGTGCCAGCAGCTTAGAGGGACTGCAAGGAAACACCATATATTTT. Its protein product is CASSLEGLQGNTIYF.

This clone came up a few times. J is TRBJ2-6 and V is TRBV19; D possibly corresponds to TRBD2 (6 bases). Deletions cut 7 bases from V and 0 bases from J, with 16 bases between. Germline V lookup: CDR1 LNHDA, CDR2 SQIVND (reference sequence). This CDR3 is 17 amino acids long. DNA of the CDR3: TGTGCCAGTAACACAGGAGGGTATACCTCTGGGGCCAACGTCCTGACTTTC. Residues: CASNTGGYTSGANVLTF.

The chain uses TRBV5-1 and TRBJ1-1; TRBD1 is a possible D gene (6 bases). Trimming took off 4 bases at V and 1 base at J, with 17 bases between the two ends. CDR1 is SGHRS and CDR2 is YFSETQ in the germline V gene. There are 16 residues in the CDR3. As DNA, the CDR3 is TGCGCCAGCAGCCCTGGACAGAACCTAGGGAACACTGAAGCTTTCTTT. Encoded protein: CASSPGQNLGNTEAFF.

Here the CDR3 reads CASTSRGNEKLFF. The CDR3 bases are TGTGCCAGCACCTCCAGGGGGAATGAAAAACTGTTTTTT. This chain uses TRBV6-5 with TRBJ1-4, with 7 bases that match TRBD1. In germline, CDR1 is MNHEY, CDR2 SVGAGI. This CDR3 has 13 residues. V lost 7 bases to trimming and J lost 5 bases; unmatched junction nucleotides: 4.

This clone occurred once. CDR3 nucleotides: TGCGCCAGCAGCCAGCTGGGGGACTATGGCTACACCTTC. Protein: CASSQLGDYGYTF. V usage is TRBV4-3 and J usage is TRBJ1-2; D is possibly TRBD1 (5 bases). Germline V gene sequence: CDR1 LGHNA, CDR2 YSLEER. The CDR3 totals 13 residues. V shed 3 bases and J shed 3 bases, with 8 bases lying between them.

The rearrangement uses TRBV7-8 and TRBJ1-2; perhaps TRBD1 as D (5 bases). This CDR3 spans 14 amino acids. The germline V gene has CDR1 SGHVS and CDR2 FQNEAQ. V shed 1 base and J shed 4 bases, with 10 bases lying between them. The CDR3 loop reads CASSLGTGVYGYTF. For the CDR3, the DNA is TGTGCCAGCAGCTTAGGGACGGGGGTCTATGGCTACACCTTC.

This clone has a single count. The chain couples TRBV30 to TRBJ1-2; 7 nucleotides line up with TRBD1. Germline V gene data show CDR1 as GTSNPN and CDR2 as SVGIG (reference sequence). This CDR3 spans 13 amino acids. V shed 2 bases and J 11 bases; nucleotides not matched to a gene: 11. The CDR3 DNA reads as TGTGCCTGGAGTTCGGGGACAGAGATTACGTACACCTTC. The encoded protein is CAWSSGTEITYTF. Using reference TRBV30 and TRBJ1-2 for the parts outside the CDR3, the full variable domain is SQTIHQWPATLVQPVGSPLSLECTVEGTSNPNLYWYRQAAGRGLQLLFYSVGIGQISSEVPQNLSASRPQDRQFILSSKKLLLSDSGFYLCAWSSGTEITYTFGSGTRLTVV.

This chain links TRBV27 with TRBJ2-7; TRBD2 aligns across 10 bases. Per the germline V gene, CDR1 is MNHEY and CDR2 is SMNVEV (reference sequence). The CDR3 consists of 13 residues. Losses at the gene ends were 8 bases for V and 3 bases for J; bases not matched to a gene: 4. Written as DNA, the CDR3 is TGTGCCAGCGCACCTAGCGGGAGCTACGAGCAGTACTTC. Translated: CASAPSGSYEQYF.

The chain employs TRBV2 and TRBJ1-6; the D is unclear. Trimming pared 0 bases from V and 4 bases from J, leaving 16 bases between. The V gene's germline CDR1 is SNHLY and CDR2 FYNNEI. CDR3 length: 18 residues. CDR3 amino acids: CASSEAGSSAGYNSPLHF. CDR3 DNA: TGTGCCAGCAGTGAAGCCGGCTCCTCTGCGGGTTATAATTCACCCCTCCACTTT.

The sample holds one count of this clone. The CDR3 DNA follows: TGTGCCAGCAGCCTAACGTCCGGCGGGACCTCTCGGAGCTCCTACAATGAGCAGTTCTTC. It yields the protein CASSLTSGGTSRSSYNEQFF. The genes are TRBV13 and TRBJ2-1, with D maybe TRBD2 (6 bases). Germline loops: CDR1 PRHDT, CDR2 FYEKMQ (reference sequence). Trimming pared 5 bases from V and 0 bases from J, leaving 26 bases between. The length of the CDR3 is 20 residues.

The rearrangement joins TRBV5-1 to TRBJ2-1, with D unclear. CDR1 and CDR2 from the germline V gene are SGHRS and YFSETQ. The CDR3 spans 13 residues. The V end was cut by 1 base, the J end by 5 bases, with 7 bases between. CDR3 region: CASSLLPNNEQFF. CDR3 sequence (DNA): TGCGCCAGCAGCTTGCTCCCTAACAATGAGCAGTTCTTC.

The rearrangement joins TRBV5-4 to TRBJ1-2, with a weak D call TRBD1 (6 bases). V was shortened by 0 bases and J by 5 bases, with 11 bases between the two germline ends. Germline loops: CDR1 SGHNT, CDR2 YYREEE (reference sequence). This CDR3 is 14 amino acids long. The CDR3 coding sequence is TGTGCCAGCAGCTTGGACAGGGAGCCTTATGGCTACACCTTC. Protein product: CASSLDREPYGYTF.

The J gene is TRBJ1-6, the V gene TRBV7-8, with D uncertain. Trimming cost V 2 bases and J 10 bases, with 9 bases left between them. The germline V gene encodes CDR1 SGHVS and CDR2 FQNEAQ. This CDR3 is built from 13 residues. CDR3: CASSLKAQSPLHF. The DNA of the CDR3 is TGTGCCAGCAGCTTAAAGGCGCAGTCACCCCTCCACTTT. Together with reference TRBV7-8 and TRBJ1-6, the CDR3 gives the full variable domain: GAGVSQSPRYKVAKRGQDVALRCDPISGHVSLFWYQQALGQGPEFLTYFQNEAQLDKSGLPSDRFFAERPEGSVSTLKIQRTQQEDSAVYLCASSLKAQSPLHFGNGTRLTVT.

This chain joins TRBV2 and TRBJ2-1, with D tentatively TRBD2 (6 bases). The V end was cut by 6 bases, the J end by 9 bases, with 18 bases between. Germline V lookup: CDR1 SNHLY, CDR2 FYNNEI. CDR3 length: 14 residues. Here the CDR3 reads CASRRAGSVSEQFF. CDR3 DNA: TGTGCCAGCAGGCGGGCCGGGAGTGTCAGTGAGCAGTTCTTC.

The V and J genes are TRBV11-1 and TRBJ2-1; 8 nucleotides match TRBD2. This CDR3 has 18 residues. Germline V lookup: CDR1 SGHAT, CDR2 FQDESV (reference sequence). The V gene end was trimmed by 5 bases and the J gene end by 6 bases; junction bases not matched to a gene: 18. The CDR3 loop is CASSPAFKSGGPRNEQFF. CDR3 sequence (DNA): TGTGCCAGCAGCCCAGCTTTCAAGTCGGGAGGGCCACGCAATGAGCAGTTCTTC.

The chain has TRBV5-1 and TRBJ1-1; 9 nucleotides agree with TRBD1. Per germline, CDR1 SGHRS and CDR2 YFSETQ. Unmatched junction bases numbered 4, after V lost 4 bases and J lost 6 bases. The CDR3 covers 13 residues. CDR3 sequence reads: CASSPGQGPEAFF. The CDR3 coding sequence is TGCGCCAGCAGCCCGGGACAGGGACCTGAAGCTTTCTTT.

The chain employs TRBV5-1 and TRBJ1-6, with D tentatively TRBD1 (5 bases). The ends were cut back, 1 base at V and 3 bases at J, with 8 bases in the middle. There are 15 residues in the CDR3. Germline loops: CDR1 SGHRS, CDR2 YFSETQ. CDR3 sequence: CASSLSTGYNSPLHF. Here the CDR3 DNA reads TGCGCCAGCAGCTTGTCCACAGGCTATAATTCACCCCTCCACTTT.

This chain connects TRBV4-3 to TRBJ1-2; D is unresolved. Looked up from germline, CDR1 is LGHNA and CDR2 is YSLEER. The CDR3 has 14 amino acids. V was cut by 0 bases and J by 8 bases, with 13 bases left in between. The CDR3 loop is CASSQDLGPWGYTF. The CDR3 DNA reads TGCGCCAGCAGCCAAGATCTCGGGCCGTGGGGCTACACCTTC.

V is TRBV9 and J is TRBJ2-6; no clear D gene. The ends were cut back, 0 bases at V and 0 bases at J, with 7 bases in the middle. Germline values: CDR1 SGDLS, CDR2 YYNGEE. The CDR3 is 16 amino acids. The CDR3 DNA sequence: TGTGCCAGCAGCGTAGGGCCGGTCTCTGGGGCCAACGTCCTGACTTTC. It specifies CASSVGPVSGANVLTF.